Each of the 31 T cell receptor beta chains below was sequenced from the same sample in a study of T-cell memory formation after mild COVID-19 listed by TCRdb under 2021. Receptor libraries were prepared by 5' RACE. The sample was run on an Illumina NovaSeq 6000. In TCRdb, the public reads were trimmed at Q25 with fastp and aligned with MiXCR, with productive beta chains retained. Duplicate CDR3 protein sequences are folded into a single record with the most common DNA and genes. Across this sample there are around 430,000 distinct CDR3 sequences, with approximately 15% seen only once. The top ten hold approximately 21% of the sample. Material: PBMCs or a T cell subset sorted from them (not recorded which). These receptors were taken from a young man who had mild COVID-19 (a few samples of this study predate the infection). The sample titles of this study are shuffled in the database, so cell type and time point are left out; the donor was told from shared clones.

The rearrangement joins TRBV5-1 to TRBJ2-1; D may be TRBD2 (6 bases). Trimming stripped 0 bases from V and 7 bases from J, with 14 bases between. The CDR3 has 15 residues. Germline V gene lookup returns CDR1 SGHRS and CDR2 YFSETQ. CDR3 in amino acids: CASSLEAGTQNEQFF. CDR3 nucleotide sequence: TGCGCCAGCAGCTTGGAGGCGGGGACCCAAAATGAGCAGTTCTTC.

There are many counts of this clonotype. The chain joins TRBV6-5 to TRBJ2-7, with TRBD2 matching over 9 bases. The CDR3 is 13 residues long. The J segment lost 6 bases and the V segment lost 5 bases, leaving 5 bases of the junction unmatched. Germline values: CDR1 MNHEY, CDR2 SVGAGI. DNA for the CDR3: TGTGCCAGCAGTCCCGGACTAGCGCGCGAGCAGTACTTC. This sequence encodes CASSPGLAREQYF.

This clonotype appeared a few times. The chain recombines TRBV7-9 with TRBJ2-1; 7 positions agree with TRBD1. The V gene end was trimmed by 5 bases and the J gene end by 4 bases; junction bases not matched to a gene: 8. CDR1 is SEHNR, CDR2 FQNEAQ, per germline (reference sequence). The CDR3 has 15 residues. CDR3 DNA: TGTGCCAGCAGCCACCCGGGACAGCTTTACAATGAGCAGTTCTTC. Protein sequence: CASSHPGQLYNEQFF. The full variable domain, in which reference TRBV7-9 and TRBJ2-1 provide the parts outside the CDR3, is DTGVSQNPRHKITKRGQNVTFRCDPISEHNRLYWYRQTLGQGPEFLTYFQNEAQLEKSRLLSDRFSAERPKGSFSTLEIQRTEQGDSAMYLCASSHPGQLYNEQFFGPGTRLTVL.

This clonotype turned up a few times. The chain uses TRBV15 and TRBJ2-1; tentative D call: TRBD1 (5 bases). CDR3 length: 14 amino acids. Germline values: CDR1 LNHNV, CDR2 YYDKDF (reference sequence). V was clipped by 0 bases and J by 6 bases, with 9 bases between them. Here the CDR3 reads CATSREGLSNEQFF. For the CDR3, the DNA is TGTGCCACCAGCAGAGAGGGGCTATCCAATGAGCAGTTCTTC.

The chain links TRBV9 to TRBJ1-6; possibly TRBD1 for D (6 bases). Germline V CDR1 and CDR2: SGDLS, YYNGEE. The V end was cut by 3 bases, the J end by 7 bases, with 11 bases between. The CDR3 extends over 14 amino acids. CDR3 sequence reads: CASSDRVGNSPLHF. DNA of the CDR3: TGTGCCAGCAGCGACAGGGTTGGGAATTCACCCCTCCACTTT.

This CDR3 reads CASSLGAAGANVLTF. CDR3 DNA sequence: TGTGCCAGCAGCTTAGGAGCAGCTGGGGCCAACGTCCTGACTTTC. The chain recombines TRBV7-2 with TRBJ2-6; D gene uncertain. In germline, CDR1 is SGHTA, CDR2 FQGNSA. Trimming pared 1 base from V and 2 bases from J, leaving 6 bases between. CDR3 length: 15 residues.

V gene TRBV5-1 combines with J gene TRBJ2-3; weak D call: TRBD2 (5 bases). Trimming cost V 0 bases and J 6 bases, with 8 bases left between them. Germline loops: CDR1 SGHRS, CDR2 YFSETQ. This CDR3 is built from 13 residues. The CDR3 region is CASSLGESDTQYF. Here the CDR3 DNA reads TGCGCCAGCAGCTTGGGGGAGTCGGATACGCAGTATTTT.

This clonotype was seen at least ten times. The rearrangement uses TRBV29-1 and TRBJ2-3; D is possibly TRBD1 (6 bases). Germline lookup yields CDR1 SQVTM and CDR2 ANQGSEA. V was trimmed by 4 bases and J by 5 bases, leaving 13 bases between them. The CDR3 loop spans 13 amino acids. As DNA, the CDR3 is TGCAGCGTTGTCAGGGGCGCCGAAGATACGCAGTATTTT. This codes for CSVVRGAEDTQYF.

The J gene is TRBJ2-1, the V gene TRBV5-5, with TRBD2 matching 11 bases. This CDR3 region has 15 residues. The germline V gene has CDR1 SGHKS and CDR2 YYEKEE (reference sequence). V dropped 0 bases and J dropped 6; count of bases not matched to a gene: 2. The CDR3 protein is CASSLVSGGANEQFF. CDR3 DNA sequence: TGTGCCAGCAGCTTGGTTAGCGGGGGGGCCAATGAGCAGTTCTTC.

This clonotype was recorded a few times. The rearrangement links TRBV2 to TRBJ2-1, with D maybe TRBD2 (7 bases). The CDR3 has 16 residues. Germline loops: CDR1 SNHLY, CDR2 FYNNEI. V shed 3 bases and J shed 2 bases, with 14 bases lying between them. The CDR3 bases are TGTGCCAGCAGTGACGGGCGGGGGCCCCCCTACAATGAGCAGTTCTTC. As protein: CASSDGRGPPYNEQFF.

This clonotype has a handful of counts. The CDR3 is CAISEVGTGVTEAFF. DNA of the CDR3: TGTGCCATCAGTGAAGTGGGGACAGGGGTCACTGAAGCTTTCTTT. This rearrangement joins TRBV10-3 to TRBJ1-1; TRBD1 agrees at 10 bases. The CDR3 spans 15 residues. V was pared by 3 bases and J by 4 bases, with 5 bases of the junction left unmatched. Looked up from germline, CDR1 is ENHRY and CDR2 is SYGVKD.

This chain connects TRBV24-1 to TRBJ2-3; possible D gene TRBD1, 5 bases. V was trimmed by 3 bases and J by 4 bases, leaving 10 bases between them. This CDR3 is 14 amino acids long. CDR1 is KGHDR, CDR2 SFDVKD, per germline. CDR3: CATSDTRASDTQYF. The CDR3 DNA reads TGTGCCACCAGTGATACCAGGGCGTCAGATACGCAGTATTTT.

Written as DNA, the CDR3 is TGTGCCAGCGTGGGGGGAAGTACTGAAGCTTTCTTT. Translation: CASVGGSTEAFF. This chain links TRBV11-2 with TRBJ1-1, with D possibly matching TRBD1 (5 bases). Germline assignment: CDR1 SGHAT and CDR2 FQNNGV. The CDR3 spans 12 residues. Deletions cut 8 bases from V and 5 bases from J, with 12 bases between. The complete variable domain, with remaining parts taken from reference TRBV11-2 and TRBJ1-1, reads EAGVAQSPRYKIIEKRQSVAFWCNPISGHATLYWYQQILGQGPKLLIQFQNNGVVDDSQLPKDRFSAERLKGVDSTLKIQPAKLEDSAVYLCASVGGSTEAFFGQGTRLTVV.

This clonotype has just a few counts. J is TRBJ2-1 and V is TRBV11-3; TRBD2 matches 7 bases. The junction had 8 bases not matched to a gene; V was cut back by 4 bases and J by 8 bases. The CDR3 runs to 14 residues. Germline loops: CDR1 SGHNT, CDR2 YENEEA. CDR3 region: CASSSHGRPHEQFF. The CDR3 nucleotides are TGTGCCAGCAGCTCCCACGGGAGGCCTCATGAGCAGTTCTTC.

The genes are TRBV29-1 and TRBJ1-3; D may be TRBD1 (5 bases). CDR1 and CDR2 from the germline V gene are SQVTM and ANQGSEA. Between the trimmed V and J ends, which lost 6 bases and 3 bases, there was a span of 15 bases. The CDR3 sequence is 14 residues long. CDR3 bases: TGCAGCGTGGTCGTGGGGGACTATGGAAACACCATATATTTT. Protein product: CSVVVGDYGNTIYF.

The CDR3 sequence is CASSFGQGNSPLHF. In DNA, the CDR3 is TGTGCCAGCAGCTTCGGACAGGGGAATTCACCCCTCCACTTT. The gene calls are TRBV5-4 and TRBJ1-6, with 9 positions matching TRBD1. After removal of 2 bases from V and 7 bases from J, the junction contained 1 base not matched to a gene. Germline CDR1 reads SGHNT; CDR2 reads YYREEE (reference sequence). This CDR3 has 14 residues.

This clonotype was found a few times. The chain uses TRBV24-1 and TRBJ2-3, with D perhaps being TRBD1 or TRBD2 (5 bases each). This CDR3 is 13 amino acids long. V lost 9 bases and J 1 base, leaving 10 bases between the germline ends. Germline values: CDR1 KGHDR, CDR2 SFDVKD. The CDR3, as DNA: TGTGCCACCTCGGGGCCTGGCACAGATACGCAGTATTTT. Its protein is CATSGPGTDTQYF.

The chain joins TRBV9 to TRBJ1-2; a weak D match, TRBD1 (5 bases). V gave up 0 bases and J gave up 3 bases, with 9 bases separating them. CDR3 length: 14 amino acids. CDR1 is SGDLS, CDR2 YYNGEE, per germline. DNA for the CDR3: TGTGCCAGCAGCGTAGGGGGGAGTGACTATGGCTACACCTTC. It specifies CASSVGGSDYGYTF.

J is TRBJ2-7 and V is TRBV18; D remains unclear. The germline CDR1 and CDR2 sequences are KGHSH and LQKENI. Between the trimmed V and J ends, which lost 3 bases and 7 bases, there was a span of 10 bases. The CDR3 is 12 residues long. Here the CDR3 reads CASSPIGVEQYF. CDR3 in DNA: TGTGCCAGCTCACCGATCGGAGTTGAGCAGTACTTC.

The genes are TRBV12-3 or TRBV12-4 and TRBJ2-2; 8 nucleotides agree with TRBD2. This CDR3 has 15 amino acids. V gave up 11 bases and J gave up 5 bases; unmatched junction bases: 13. CDR3 DNA: TGTGCCGGGGCGGGGGGAACAGAAGGAACCGGGGAGCTGTTTTTT. It encodes CAGAGGTEGTGELFF.

With regard to this clonotype: A read error may produce the germline difference seen at one junction end. The rearrangement links TRBV12-3 or TRBV12-4 to TRBJ2-1; TRBD1 aligns across 9 bases. The CDR3 loop spans 11 amino acids. CDR3 bases: TGTGCCAGCAGTTCAGGGACAGGGAAGGTCTTC. It codes for CASSSGTGKVF.

This clonotype was observed many times. The chain has TRBV4-3 and TRBJ2-1, with 7 bases aligning to TRBD2. Per germline, CDR1 LGHNA and CDR2 YSLEER. This CDR3 has 14 residues. The J segment lost 7 bases and the V segment lost 2 bases, leaving 5 bases of the junction unmatched. CDR3 bases: TGCGCCAGCAGCCAACTTAACGGGGGGAATGAGCAGTTCTTC. It translates to CASSQLNGGNEQFF.

This clonotype has ten or more counts. The genes are TRBV12-3 or TRBV12-4 and TRBJ1-6, with 9 bases fitting TRBD1. V lost 7 bases to trimming and J lost 7 bases; unmatched junction nucleotides: 11. The CDR3 runs to 16 residues. In DNA, the CDR3 is TGTGCCAGCACCGGACAAAACGGACAGGGGAATTCACCCCTCCACTTT. Translating gives CASTGQNGQGNSPLHF.

The V call is TRBV9, the J call TRBJ2-7, with D perhaps TRBD1 (5 bases). Germline lookup yields CDR1 SGDLS and CDR2 YYNGEE. Deletions cut 0 bases from V and 0 bases from J, with 7 bases between. The CDR3 loop spans 14 amino acids. The CDR3 here is CASSVEDTSYEQYF. The CDR3 DNA is TGTGCCAGCAGCGTAGAGGACACCTCCTACGAGCAGTACTTC. Full variable domain (rest looked up from reference TRBV9 and TRBJ2-7): DSGVTQTPKHLITATGQRVTLRCSPRSGDLSVYWYQQSLDQGLQFLIQYYNGEERAKGNILERFSAQQFPDLHSELNLSSLELGDSALYFCASSVEDTSYEQYFGPGTRLTVT.

The chain employs TRBV12-5 and TRBJ2-7; D gene unclear. This CDR3 has 13 residues. Germline V CDR1 and CDR2: LGHNT, FRNRAP. Trimming pared 3 bases from V and 3 bases from J, leaving 9 bases between. The CDR3 region is CASGFGNRYEQYF. The CDR3 DNA sequence: TGTGCTAGTGGTTTTGGCAACCGCTACGAGCAGTACTTC.

For the CDR3, the DNA is TGTGCCAGCAGTCCCACAGGCGGGGGATCGGATACGCAGTATTTT. It translates to CASSPTGGGSDTQYF. The chain has TRBV12-3 or TRBV12-4 and TRBJ2-3; TRBD2 matches at 7 bases. The J segment lost 6 bases and the V segment lost 5 bases, leaving 11 bases of the junction unmatched. This CDR3 contains 15 residues.

Many counts were recorded for this clonotype. The chain is built from TRBV18 and TRBJ1-1; D is uncertain. V lost 5 bases, J lost 1 base, and 8 bases lay in between. The CDR3 has 13 amino acids. Germline V gene data show CDR1 as KGHSH and CDR2 as LQKENI. The CDR3 here is CASSDQANTEAFF. Here the CDR3 DNA reads TGTGCCAGCTCAGACCAGGCGAACACTGAAGCTTTCTTT.

The chain links TRBV6-5 to TRBJ2-2; possible D gene TRBD2, 6 bases. This CDR3 contains 12 residues. Per the germline V gene, CDR1 is MNHEY and CDR2 is SVGAGI. Deletions cut 8 bases from V and 4 bases from J, with 8 bases between. CDR3 region: CASGAGTGELFF. The CDR3 nucleotides read TGTGCCAGCGGAGCGGGCACCGGGGAGCTGTTTTTT.

This clonotype was observed a few times. V is TRBV12-3 or TRBV12-4 and J is TRBJ2-2; 10 nucleotides line up with TRBD2. Trimming cost V 0 bases and J 5 bases; bases outside gene matches: 3. There are 16 residues in the CDR3. The CDR3: CASSLASGGPTGELFF. As DNA, the CDR3 is TGTGCCAGCAGTTTAGCTAGCGGGGGGCCGACCGGGGAGCTGTTTTTT.

This clonotype appeared many times. The chain has TRBV4-1 and TRBJ2-3; 14 nucleotides match TRBD2. The V segment lost 4 bases and the J segment 4 bases; nucleotides outside the gene matches: 7. CDR1 MGHRA and CDR2 YSYEKL come from the germline V gene. CDR3 length equals 17 residues. As DNA, the CDR3 is TGCGCCAGCAGCCGTCGACTAGCGGGGGGGATCCCAGATACGCAGTATTTT. It encodes CASSRRLAGGIPDTQYF.

The chain links TRBV7-6 to TRBJ2-1, with D maybe TRBD1 (6 bases). The CDR3 is made up of 16 amino acids. The germline V and J ends were trimmed by 5 bases and 6 bases, with 20 bases remaining between them. Looked up from germline, CDR1 is SGHVS and CDR2 is FNYEAQ. In nucleotides, the CDR3 is TGTGCCAGCAGCCGACAGGACGGGACGTTCGGCAATGAGCAGTTCTTC. Translating gives CASSRQDGTFGNEQFF. The full variable domain, completed using reference TRBV7-6 and TRBJ2-1, is GAGVSQSPRYKVTKRGQDVALRCDPISGHVSLYWYRQALGQGPEFLTYFNYEAQQDKSGLPNDRFSAERPEGSISTLTIQRTEQRDSAMYRCASSRQDGTFGNEQFFGPGTRLTVL.